This TCR beta chain originates from a study of cytomegalovirus exposure and HLA in healthy donors. Study-level findings and limits: The listing of roughly 160 TCR beta chains classed them as cytomegalovirus-associated.

PCR amplification relied on 60 Vbeta primers (plus 13 Jbeta primers). Assay used: immunoSEQ multiplex PCR; TCRdb lists only in-frame clones, some missing. Of approximately 210,000 clones in the sample, around 81% were seen once. About this clone: No antigen is known for it.

Germline V CDR1 and CDR2: SGHRS, YFSETQ. The CDR3 has 14 amino acids. Trimming removed 2 bases at V and 1 base at J, with 9 bases between. Sequenced: PBMCs. This chain joins TRBV5-1 and TRBJ2-5; perhaps TRBD1 as D (6 bases). The clonotype originates from a woman aged 45-60 years in good health and CMV-seropositive. CDR3 DNA sequence: TGCGCCAGCAGCTTAAACAGGGTCCAAGAGACCCAGTACTTC. This gives the protein CASSLNRVQETQYF. Together with reference TRBV5-1 and TRBJ2-5, the CDR3 gives the full variable domain: KAGVTQTPRYLIKTRGQQVTLSCSPISGHRSVSWYQQTPGQGLQFLFEYFSETQRNKGNFPGRFSGRQFSNSRSEMNVSTLELGDSALYLCASSLNRVQETQYFGPGTRLLVL.